The sequence of this TCR beta chain was determined in a study of Ad26.COV2.S vaccination and SARS-CoV-2 variants. Generated by immunoSEQ multiplex PCR, the TCRdb table keeps only in-frame clones and is missing some. The table shows roughly 400,000 clones, with approximately 89% occurring only once. Treatment given: roughly 19 received Ad26.COV2.S at low or high dose, single or two shots; 5 received placebo; per-sample allocation not given. The investigators took samples on day 63 after the first vaccine or placebo injection. Per germline, CDR1 MNHNS and CDR2 SASEGT. The CDR3 consists of 17 residues. Trimming took off 4 bases at V and 1 base at J, with 16 bases between the two ends.

This TCR derives from a person aged 18-60 years who received the Ad26.COV2.S COVID-19 vaccine or a placebo. The material was peripheral blood, obtained in a trial of Ad26.COV2.S vaccine versus placebo. The chain combines TRBV6-1 with TRBJ2-2; either TRBD1 or TRBD2 may supply D (6 bases each). As DNA, the CDR3 is TGTGCCAGCAGTGGGACGAGGAGGGGGGTGAACACCGGGGAGCTGTTTTTT. Protein sequence: CASSGTRRGVNTGELFF.